This entry features one T cell receptor (beta chain) sequence. Its antigen remains unknown. One end of the junction fails to match germline, which may point to a read error. The CDR3 contains 17 residues. Germline-derived CDR1 and CDR2 are LNHDA and SQIVND (reference sequence). Assay used: immunoSEQ multiplex PCR; TCRdb lists only in-frame clones, some missing. The data show around 66,000 clones, around 97% seen once. The data derive from a study of cytomegalovirus exposure and HLA in healthy donors. Findings and caveats of the study: In vitro experiments confirmed that a few CMV-associated chains were specific for CMV antigens. According to a subsequent analysis, TCR clusters identified in the first cohort showed a tendency to co-occur across the 120 validation repertoires. Cytomegalovirus status was reportedly diagnosed by the classifier with high sensitivity and specificity. It was approximately 150 TCR beta chains that were listed as cytomegalovirus-associated.

The V call is TRBV19, the J call TRBJ2-6; 7 bases are a match to TRBD1. Sequenced input: PBMCs. The TCR sequence derives from a woman aged 18-30 years in good health and CMV-seropositive. CDR3 amino acids: CASSIDGQAPGANVLTF. In DNA, the CDR3 is TGTGCCAGTAGTATAGACGGACAGGCCCCTGGTGCCAACGTCCTGACTTTC.